A selection of T cell receptor beta chains follows, all from one sample in a study of T cells in Graves' hyperthyroidism and ophthalmopathy. TCRdb called the multiplex PCR reads again in MiXCR, with one record for every CDR3 protein. Of approximately 400,000 distinct CDR3 sequences in the sample, about 15% are singletons; the top ten hold 11%. The specimen sequenced was blood. Source of these receptors: a woman aged 60-75 years with Graves' hyperthyroidism. CDR3s leave out the opening cysteine and the closing phenylalanine or tryptophan.

>TRBJ2-3|TRBV10-3
AISEPNRGADTQY
>TRBJ1-1|TRBV29-1
SVALQGNTEAF
>TRBJ2-2|TRBV3-1
ASSSGKRRDPRELF
>TRBJ2-7|TRBV6-2/TRBV6-3
ASSYSDLVAGDEQY
>TRBJ1-5|TRBV9
ASSTRRDVAAPGGNQPQH
>TRBJ1-1|TRBV20-1
SARLGFGNTEAF
>TRBJ2-1|TRBV15
ATSRRGLAGVNNEQF
>TRBJ2-7|TRBV11-2
ASSNSGGYEQY
>TRBJ1-4|TRBV7-8
ASSFGQTVEKLF
>TRBJ1-1|TRBV20-1
SAREAGTVQTEAF
>TRBJ2-2|TRBV5-1
ASSFGNTGELF
>TRBJ2-5|TRBV12-3/TRBV12-4
ASRWGYVETQY
>TRBJ1-6|TRBV7-9
ASSFPQGLNNSPLH
>TRBJ1-4|TRBV12-5
ASGLVGLNEKLF
>TRBJ2-7|TRBV3-1
ASSQEAGGGSYEQY
>TRBJ1-2|TRBV25-1
ASSGTGPRVRT
>TRBJ1-1|TRBV5-1
ASSKDSLYTEAF
>TRBJ2-1|TRBV6-1
ASSPGTSGRAYEQF
>TRBJ2-1|TRBV20-1
SARTRPYNEQF
>TRBJ2-3|TRBV2
ASTELAGVGDTQY
>TRBJ2-5|TRBV29-1
SVEDMSRREGQLRIETQY
>TRBJ2-5|TRBV6-2/TRBV6-3
ASSGLGLAARGTQY
>TRBJ2-3|TRBV7-8
ASSWTGLAAYTDTQY
>TRBJ2-7|TRBV27
ASSFWDRIGEQY
>TRBJ1-1|TRBV30
AWTGTRNTEAF
>TRBJ1-3|TRBV12-3/TRBV12-4
ASSPERGNSGNTIY
>TRBJ2-7|TRBV7-9
ASKRAQGALEQY
>TRBJ1-6|TRBV3-1
ASSQLRRSPLH
>TRBJ2-7|TRBV11-2
ASSLDASGTGEQY
>TRBJ2-5|TRBV12-3/TRBV12-4
ASSPPPEGGDVQETQY
>TRBJ2-5|TRBV18
ASSPTQQETQY
>TRBJ2-7|TRBV9
ASSEGLALYEQY
>TRBJ2-1|TRBV12-3/TRBV12-4
ASSPTRVYNEQF
>TRBJ2-1|TRBV5-1
ASSVTGYEQF
>TRBJ2-5|TRBV30
AWESDAETQY
>TRBJ2-3|TRBV5-1
ASGTSGTADTQY
>TRBJ2-2|TRBV20-1
SARDSGEDYTGELF
>TRBJ1-2|TRBV3-1
ASSNRVTPGYT
>TRBJ2-5|TRBV6-1
ASWRAPYETQY
>TRBJ2-5|TRBV20-1
SARYQETQY
>TRBJ1-2|TRBV30
AWTENNYGYT
>TRBJ1-2|TRBV19
ASSRAAGPLGDYGYT
>TRBJ1-5|TRBV5-1
ASSLTGLRNQPQH
>TRBJ1-1|TRBV28
ASTPGVGAWVTEAF
>TRBJ1-5|TRBV20-1
SASRGDQPQH
>TRBJ1-1|TRBV24-1
ATSDSGQGKTEAF
>TRBJ1-1|TRBV20-1
SARVTDGAEAF
>TRBJ2-5|TRBV30
AWSSGRETQY
>TRBJ2-5|TRBV11-2
ASSPGSQAETQY
>TRBJ2-3|TRBV6-6
ASSYSRRALNTDTQY
>TRBJ2-5|TRBV7-3
ASSVQGAWGETQY
>TRBJ2-3|TRBV27
ASRVSGDTQY
>TRBJ1-2|TRBV25-1
ASSDTNRGWDGYT